The 20 T cell receptor beta chains in this list originate from one sample, sequenced in a study of blood T cell repertoires in COVID-19. Only in-frame clones appear in the TCRdb table, and some are missing; sequencing was by immunoSEQ multiplex PCR. Of about 110,000 clones in the sample, approximately 82% are singletons; the top ten hold more than 3.5%. The sequenced sample was peripheral blood. The receptors were gathered from a woman older than 75 with acute or convalescent COVID-19.

On this clone: Within the sample, other DNA sequences also encode this same CDR3. The chain uses TRBV5-1 and TRBJ2-3; TRBD2 agrees at 9 bases. Germline lookup yields CDR1 SGHRS and CDR2 YFSETQ. The junction had 5 bases not matched to a gene; V was cut back by 2 bases and J by 1 base. The CDR3 is 16 amino acids. CDR3 DNA: TGCGCCAGCAGCTTCCGGTTAGCGGGGGGCACAGATACGCAGTATTTT. Its translation: CASSFRLAGGTDTQYF.

The chain combines TRBV3-1 (or the pseudogene TRBV3-2) with TRBJ2-1, with a tentative D call TRBD2 (6 bases). This CDR3 is built from 14 residues. Per germline, CDR1 LGHDT and CDR2 YNNKEL (reference sequence). The V and J ends lost 1 base and 9 bases respectively, with 13 bases between them. Here the CDR3 reads CASSQVRESGEQFF. Written as DNA, the CDR3 is TGTGCCAGCAGCCAAGTTCGGGAGTCGGGTGAGCAGTTCTTC.

The chain combines TRBV28 with TRBJ1-5, with 10 bases aligning to TRBD1. Losses at the gene ends were 8 bases for V and 3 bases for J; bases not matched to a gene: 7. The CDR3 spans 15 residues. Germline loops: CDR1 MDHEN, CDR2 SYDVKM. The chain's CDR3 is CASSLGTGVNQPQHF. The CDR3 region has the DNA TGTGCCAGCTCGCTCGGGACAGGGGTCAATCAGCCCCAGCATTTT.

V gene TRBV10-1 combines with J gene TRBJ2-1, with 10 bases identical to TRBD1. CDR3 length equals 13 residues. V shed 9 bases and J 6 bases; nucleotides not matched to a gene: 5. From germline, CDR1 is WNHNN and CDR2 SYGVQD (reference sequence). CDR3: CASGRTGGNEQFF. The CDR3 DNA sequence: TGCGCCAGTGGCCGGACAGGGGGCAATGAGCAGTTCTTC.

This clone was found a few times. The chain has TRBV11-2 and TRBJ2-3; no reliable D call. Trimming took 7 bases from V and 4 from J, leaving 6 bases between them. This CDR3 spans 11 amino acids. Germline V gene lookup returns CDR1 SGHAT and CDR2 FQNNGV. The CDR3 nucleotides are TGTGCCAGCACCACAGCAGATACGCAGTATTTT. Its translation: CASTTADTQYF.

The chain uses TRBV11-2 and TRBJ2-2; D is undetermined. The CDR3 extends over 15 amino acids. V was shortened by 1 base and J by 4 bases, with 10 bases between the two germline ends. Germline CDR1 is SGHAT and CDR2 is FQNNGV. The CDR3: CASSLVLVSTGELFF. CDR3 coding DNA: TGTGCCAGCAGCTTAGTGCTAGTCAGCACCGGGGAGCTGTTTTTT.

This rearrangement joins TRBV9 to TRBJ2-5, with TRBD2 matching 9 bases. The junction had 24 bases not matched to a gene; V was cut back by 4 bases and J by 2 bases. The germline V gene encodes CDR1 SGDLS and CDR2 YYNGEE. This CDR3 contains 21 residues. CDR3 DNA sequence: TGTGCCAGCAGCCCCTCCCCGGGGGGACTAGCAGGCGGGCTCGAACAAGAGACCCAGTACTTC. Residues: CASSPSPGGLAGGLEQETQYF.

The chain recombines TRBV19 with TRBJ1-2; D gene ambiguous. The germline V and J ends were trimmed by 3 bases and 5 bases, with 10 bases remaining between them. The CDR3 runs to 13 residues. Per the germline V gene, CDR1 is LNHDA and CDR2 is SQIVND (reference sequence). The CDR3 bases are TGTGCCAGTAGTATCGGGCGGGATTATGGCTACACCTTC. This translates into CASSIGRDYGYTF.

This clone was counted only a few times. This chain links TRBV3-1 (or the pseudogene TRBV3-2) with TRBJ1-1, with a tentative D call TRBD1 (5 bases). Trimming took off 2 bases at V and 0 bases at J, with 7 bases between the two ends. The CDR3 covers 14 residues. Germline V gives CDR1 LGHDT, CDR2 YNNKEL (reference sequence). The CDR3 reads CASSQPDMNTEAFF. The CDR3 DNA is TGTGCCAGCAGCCAACCGGACATGAACACTGAAGCTTTCTTT.

In this sample, this clone turned up once. The chain couples TRBV7-9 to TRBJ1-2; a weak D match, TRBD1 (6 bases). V shed 3 bases and J shed 1 base, with 15 bases lying between them. The CDR3 is made up of 16 amino acids. Looked up from germline, CDR1 is SEHNR and CDR2 is FQNEAQ (reference sequence). The CDR3 sequence: CASSFGQTTINYGYTF. In DNA form, the CDR3 reads TGTGCCAGCAGCTTTGGACAGACGACGATTAACTATGGCTACACCTTC.

V and J are TRBV10-3 and TRBJ1-5, with no clear D. Germline CDR1 is ENHRY and CDR2 is SYGVKD. The CDR3 has 15 amino acids. V gave up 5 bases and J gave up 4 bases, with 15 bases separating them. CDR3 sequence reads: CAISPSEVRNQPQHF. CDR3 coding DNA: TGTGCCATCAGTCCCTCCGAGGTTAGGAATCAGCCCCAGCATTTT.

The chain couples TRBV4-3 to TRBJ2-5; a possible D gene is TRBD1 (6 bases). The ends were cut back, 4 bases at V and 5 bases at J, with 14 bases in the middle. The CDR3 spans 14 residues. Germline V gives CDR1 LGHNA, CDR2 YSLEER. The CDR3 bases are TGCGCCAGCAGCCTCCACGACAGGTGGGAGACCCAGTACTTC. Residues: CASSLHDRWETQYF.

The chain recombines TRBV5-4 with TRBJ2-5; TRBD2 aligns across 8 bases. CDR1 SGHNT and CDR2 YYREEE come from the germline V gene (reference sequence). V lost 2 bases to trimming and J lost 1 base; unmatched junction nucleotides: 7. This CDR3 is 16 amino acids long. The CDR3 reads CASSFWLAGLQETQYF. The CDR3 region has the DNA TGTGCCAGCAGCTTTTGGCTAGCGGGCCTCCAAGAGACCCAGTACTTC.

The V call is TRBV19, the J call TRBJ2-7, with 9 bases that match TRBD1. This CDR3 has 15 amino acids. Germline V lookup: CDR1 LNHDA, CDR2 SQIVND (reference sequence). V was clipped by 6 bases and J by 0 bases; unmatched bases: 6. CDR3 bases: TGTGCCAGTAGCTCCTTGGGACAGGGCTCCTACGAGCAGTACTTC. Its translation: CASSSLGQGSYEQYF.

This clone showed up just a few times. The rearrangement links TRBV2 to TRBJ2-5; 8 bases are shared with TRBD1. The CDR3 contains 14 residues. The trim removed 6 bases at V and 5 bases at J, leaving 8 bases unmatched. CDR1 is SNHLY, CDR2 FYNNEI, per germline. In nucleotides, the CDR3 is TGTGCCAGCAGGGGGAGACAGGGGAGCGAGACCCAGTACTTC. It is translated as CASRGRQGSETQYF.

The J gene is TRBJ2-2, the V gene TRBV7-8; TRBD2 matches at 7 bases. Germline V gives CDR1 SGHVS, CDR2 FQNEAQ. V lost 2 bases and J lost 5; bases outside the gene matches: 8. The CDR3 spans 16 residues. CDR3 DNA: TGTGCCAGCAGCTTAAATCTTGGTAGCGGGACCGGGGAGCTGTTTTTT. Translated: CASSLNLGSGTGELFF.

The chain employs TRBV11-2 and TRBJ2-3; 7 bases line up with TRBD1. Germline CDR1 and CDR2: SGHAT and FQNNGV. V trimming: 4 bases; J trimming: 4 bases; junction bases outside the gene matches: 11. The CDR3 spans 16 residues. This CDR3 is CASSYRQGLTPDTQYF. The CDR3, as DNA: TGTGCCAGCAGCTATAGACAGGGCCTTACCCCAGATACGCAGTATTTT.

The V gene is TRBV5-4, the J gene TRBJ2-1; D is perhaps TRBD1 (5 bases). Trimming took off 1 base at V and 9 bases at J, with 14 bases between the two ends. The CDR3 length is 14 residues. Germline V lookup: CDR1 SGHNT, CDR2 YYREEE (reference sequence). This chain's CDR3 is CASSLMTARGEQFF. The CDR3 region has the DNA TGTGCCAGCAGCTTGATGACAGCTAGAGGTGAGCAGTTCTTC.

The chain joins TRBV5-1 to TRBJ2-7, with a tentative D call TRBD1 (5 bases). V lost 2 bases and J 4 bases, leaving 13 bases between the germline ends. The CDR3 runs 14 residues. Per germline, CDR1 SGHRS and CDR2 YFSETQ. CDR3 amino acids: CASSLGATTYEQYF. Here the CDR3 DNA reads TGCGCCAGCAGCTTAGGGGCAACCACGTACGAGCAGTACTTC.

The chain uses TRBV27 and TRBJ2-5, with 9 bases lining up with TRBD2. V trimming: 5 bases; J trimming: 2 bases; junction bases outside the gene matches: 3. The CDR3 totals 14 residues. Germline CDR1 reads MNHEY; CDR2 reads SMNVEV (reference sequence). DNA of the CDR3: TGTGCCAGCAGTAGGACTAGCGTTCAAGAGACCCAGTACTTC. Translating it yields CASSRTSVQETQYF.